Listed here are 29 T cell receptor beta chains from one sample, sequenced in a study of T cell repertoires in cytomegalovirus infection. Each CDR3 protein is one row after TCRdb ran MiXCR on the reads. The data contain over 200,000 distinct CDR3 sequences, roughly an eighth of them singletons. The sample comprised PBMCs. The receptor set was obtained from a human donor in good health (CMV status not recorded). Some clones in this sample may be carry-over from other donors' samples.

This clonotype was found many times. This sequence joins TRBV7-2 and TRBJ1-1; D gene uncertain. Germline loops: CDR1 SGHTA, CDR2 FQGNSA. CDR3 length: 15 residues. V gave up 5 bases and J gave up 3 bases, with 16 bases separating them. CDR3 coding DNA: TGTGCCAGCAGCCCCCCGGGCAGGTCTGACACTGAAGCTTTCTTT. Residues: CASSPPGRSDTEAFF.

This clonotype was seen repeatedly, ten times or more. The CDR3 nucleotides are TGTGCCAGCAGCCGGGACATTTACGAGCAGTACTTC. This sequence encodes CASSRDIYEQYF. V and J are TRBV7-2 and TRBJ2-7, with a tentative D call TRBD1 (6 bases). Germline CDR1 and CDR2: SGHTA and FQGNSA. Between the trimmed V and J ends, which lost 5 bases and 4 bases, there was a span of 9 bases. This CDR3 spans 12 amino acids.

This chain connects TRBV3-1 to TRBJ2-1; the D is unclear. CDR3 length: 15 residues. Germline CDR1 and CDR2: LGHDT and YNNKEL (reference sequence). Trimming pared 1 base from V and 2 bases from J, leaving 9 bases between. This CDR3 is CASSQGGSPYNEQFF. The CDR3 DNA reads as TGTGCCAGCAGCCAAGGTGGTTCTCCCTACAATGAGCAGTTCTTC.

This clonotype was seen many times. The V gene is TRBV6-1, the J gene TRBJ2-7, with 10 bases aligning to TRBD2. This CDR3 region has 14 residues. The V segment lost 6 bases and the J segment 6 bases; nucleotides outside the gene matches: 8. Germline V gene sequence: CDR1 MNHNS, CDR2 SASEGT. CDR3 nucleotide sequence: TGTGCCAGCAGAAACGGACTAGCGGTGGGCGAGCAGTACTTC. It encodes CASRNGLAVGEQYF.

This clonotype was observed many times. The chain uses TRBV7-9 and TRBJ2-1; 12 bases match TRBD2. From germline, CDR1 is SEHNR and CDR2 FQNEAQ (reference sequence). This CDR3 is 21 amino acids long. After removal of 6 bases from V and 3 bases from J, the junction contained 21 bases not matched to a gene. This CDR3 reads CASSPRAAGSTSGSNYNEQFF. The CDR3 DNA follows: TGTGCCAGCAGTCCGCGCGCGGCAGGTTCGACTAGCGGGAGCAACTACAATGAGCAGTTCTTC.

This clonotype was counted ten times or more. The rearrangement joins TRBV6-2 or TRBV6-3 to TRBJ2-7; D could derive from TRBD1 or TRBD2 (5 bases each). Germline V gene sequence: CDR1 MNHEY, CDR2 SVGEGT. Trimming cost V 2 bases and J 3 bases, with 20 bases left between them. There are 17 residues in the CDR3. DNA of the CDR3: TGTGCCAGCAGTTACGGGACGACGGGATTCGGGGTCTACGAGCAGTACTTC. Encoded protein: CASSYGTTGFGVYEQYF.

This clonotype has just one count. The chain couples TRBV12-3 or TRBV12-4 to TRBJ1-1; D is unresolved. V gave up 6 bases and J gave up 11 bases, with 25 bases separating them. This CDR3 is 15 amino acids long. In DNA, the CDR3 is TGTGCCAGCAGCCACTTTGATCGTGGACGGGAGGAGGCTTTCTTT. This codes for CASSHFDRGREEAFF.

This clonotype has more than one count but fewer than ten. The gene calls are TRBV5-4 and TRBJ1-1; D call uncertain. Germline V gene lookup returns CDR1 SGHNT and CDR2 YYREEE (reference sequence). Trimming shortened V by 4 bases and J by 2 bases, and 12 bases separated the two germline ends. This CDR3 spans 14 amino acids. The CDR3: CASSTRTGNTEAFF. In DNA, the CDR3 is TGTGCCAGCAGCACCCGGACGGGTAACACTGAAGCTTTCTTT.

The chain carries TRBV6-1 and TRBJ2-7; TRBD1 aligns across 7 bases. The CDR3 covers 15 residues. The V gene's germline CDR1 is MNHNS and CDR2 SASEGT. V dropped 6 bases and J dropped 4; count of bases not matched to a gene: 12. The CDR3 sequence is CASSKITGDLYEQYF. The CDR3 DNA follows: TGTGCCAGCAGCAAAATCACAGGGGACCTTTACGAGCAGTACTTC.

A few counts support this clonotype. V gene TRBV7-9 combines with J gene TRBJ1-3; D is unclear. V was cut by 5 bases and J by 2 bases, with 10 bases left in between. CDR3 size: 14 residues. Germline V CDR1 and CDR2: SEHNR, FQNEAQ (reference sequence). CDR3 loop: CASSDFSAGNTIYF. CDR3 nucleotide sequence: TGTGCCAGCAGCGACTTTTCGGCTGGAAACACCATATATTTT.

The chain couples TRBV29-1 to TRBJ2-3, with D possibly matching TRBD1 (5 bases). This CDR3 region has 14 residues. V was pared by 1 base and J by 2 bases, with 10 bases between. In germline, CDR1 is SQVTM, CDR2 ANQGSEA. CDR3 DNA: TGCAGCGTTGAAGCGGCAGGGCTCACAGATACGCAGTATTTT. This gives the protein CSVEAAGLTDTQYF.

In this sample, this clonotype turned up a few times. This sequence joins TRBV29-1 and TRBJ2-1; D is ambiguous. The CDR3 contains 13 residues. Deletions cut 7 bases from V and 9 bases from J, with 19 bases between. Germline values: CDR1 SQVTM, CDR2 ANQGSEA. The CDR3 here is CSAVPNPHIEQFF. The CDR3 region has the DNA TGCAGCGCCGTCCCAAACCCCCACATTGAGCAGTTCTTC.

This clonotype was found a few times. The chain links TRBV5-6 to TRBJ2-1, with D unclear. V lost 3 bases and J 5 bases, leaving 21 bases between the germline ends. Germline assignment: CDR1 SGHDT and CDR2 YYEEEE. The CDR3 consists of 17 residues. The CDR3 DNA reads TGTGCCAGCAGCTCCCGGGCGCAGCGCGCCTGGAACAATGAGCAGTTCTTC. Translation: CASSSRAQRAWNNEQFF.

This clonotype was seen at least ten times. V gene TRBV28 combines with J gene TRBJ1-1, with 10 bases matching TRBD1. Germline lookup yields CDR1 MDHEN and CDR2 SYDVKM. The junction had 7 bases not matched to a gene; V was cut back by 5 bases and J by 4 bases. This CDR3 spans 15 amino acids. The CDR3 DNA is TGTGCCAGCAGTATCACCGGGACAGGGGCCACTGAAGCTTTCTTT. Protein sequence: CASSITGTGATEAFF.

CDR3 sequence: CSAREPTAGYGYTF. The CDR3 nucleotides read TGCAGTGCTAGAGAACCGACAGCCGGATATGGCTACACCTTC. The J gene is TRBJ1-2, the V gene TRBV20-1; TRBD1 might be the D (5 bases). Germline V gene lookup returns CDR1 DFQATT and CDR2 SNEGSKA (reference sequence). This CDR3 comprises 14 residues. Trimming cost V 0 bases and J 5 bases, with 13 bases left between them.

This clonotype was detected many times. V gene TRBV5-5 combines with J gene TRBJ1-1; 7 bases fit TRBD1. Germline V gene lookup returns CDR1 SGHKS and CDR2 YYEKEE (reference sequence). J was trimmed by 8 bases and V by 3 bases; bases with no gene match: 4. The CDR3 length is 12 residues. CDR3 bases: TGTGCCAGCAGCTCGCTGGGACAGGAAGCTTTCTTT. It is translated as CASSSLGQEAFF.

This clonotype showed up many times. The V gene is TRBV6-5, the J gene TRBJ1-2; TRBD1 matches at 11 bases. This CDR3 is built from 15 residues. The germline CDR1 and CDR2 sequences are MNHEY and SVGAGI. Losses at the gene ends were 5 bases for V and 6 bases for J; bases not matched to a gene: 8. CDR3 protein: CASSRGDRGGDGYTF. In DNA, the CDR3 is TGTGCCAGCAGTCGAGGGGACAGGGGGGGCGATGGCTACACCTTC.

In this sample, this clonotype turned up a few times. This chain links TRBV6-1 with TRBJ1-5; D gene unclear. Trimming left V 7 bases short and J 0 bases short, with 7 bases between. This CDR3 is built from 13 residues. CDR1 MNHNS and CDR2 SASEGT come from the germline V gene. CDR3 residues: CASKGYSNQPQHF. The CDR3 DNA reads TGTGCCAGCAAAGGGTATAGCAATCAGCCCCAGCATTTT.

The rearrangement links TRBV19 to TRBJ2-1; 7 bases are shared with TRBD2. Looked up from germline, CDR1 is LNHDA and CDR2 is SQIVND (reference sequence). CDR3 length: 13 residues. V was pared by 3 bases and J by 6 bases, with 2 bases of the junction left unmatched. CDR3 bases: TGTGCCAGTAGTATTAGGACTAGCAATGAGCAGTTCTTC. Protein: CASSIRTSNEQFF.

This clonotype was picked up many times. In nucleotides, the CDR3 is TGTGCCAGCAGTCACGCCGGGACAGGGGCCTATGGCTACACCTTC. It specifies CASSHAGTGAYGYTF. This rearrangement joins TRBV12-3 or TRBV12-4 to TRBJ1-2; 10 bases match TRBD1. The CDR3 totals 15 residues. V lost 5 bases, J lost 4 bases, and 7 bases stayed unmatched.

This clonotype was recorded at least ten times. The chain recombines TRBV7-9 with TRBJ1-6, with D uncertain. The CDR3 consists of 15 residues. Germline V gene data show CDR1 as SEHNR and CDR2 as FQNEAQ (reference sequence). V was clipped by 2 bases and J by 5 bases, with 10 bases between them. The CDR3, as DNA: TGTGCCAGCAGCTTATCTCCAGACGATAATTCACCCCTCCACTTT. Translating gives CASSLSPDDNSPLHF.

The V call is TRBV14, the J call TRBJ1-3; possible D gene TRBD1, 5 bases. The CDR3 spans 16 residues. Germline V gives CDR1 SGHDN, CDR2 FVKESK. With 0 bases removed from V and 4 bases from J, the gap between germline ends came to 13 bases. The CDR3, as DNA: TGTGCCAGCAGCCAAGATCTAATCGCAGGGGGAAACACCATATATTTT. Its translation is CASSQDLIAGGNTIYF.

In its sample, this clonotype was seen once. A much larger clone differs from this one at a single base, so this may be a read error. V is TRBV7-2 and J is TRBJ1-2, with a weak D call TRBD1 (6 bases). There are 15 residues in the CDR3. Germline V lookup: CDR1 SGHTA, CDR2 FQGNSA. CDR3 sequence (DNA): TGTGCCGGCAGCTTAACCCTAGGGGGGAACTATGGCTACACCTTC. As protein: CAGSLTLGGNYGYTF. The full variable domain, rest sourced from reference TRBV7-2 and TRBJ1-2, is GAGVSQSPSNKVTEKGKDVELRCDPISGHTALYWYRQSLGQGLEFLIYFQGNSAPDKSGLPSDRFSAERTGGSVSTLTIQRTQQEDSAVYLCAGSLTLGGNYGYTFGSGTRLTVV.

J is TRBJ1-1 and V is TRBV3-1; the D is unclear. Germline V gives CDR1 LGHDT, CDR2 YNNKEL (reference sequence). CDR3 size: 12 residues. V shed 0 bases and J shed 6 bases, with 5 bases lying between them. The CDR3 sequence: CASSQEGPEAFF. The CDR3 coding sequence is TGTGCCAGCAGCCAAGAGGGCCCTGAAGCTTTCTTT.

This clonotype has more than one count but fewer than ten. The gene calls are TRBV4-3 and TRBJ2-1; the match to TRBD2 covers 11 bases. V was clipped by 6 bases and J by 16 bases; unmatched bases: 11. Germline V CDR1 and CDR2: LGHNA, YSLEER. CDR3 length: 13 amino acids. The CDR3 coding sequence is TGCGCCAGCAGTCACGCGACTAGCGGGAAACGCTTCTTC. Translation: CASSHATSGKRFF.

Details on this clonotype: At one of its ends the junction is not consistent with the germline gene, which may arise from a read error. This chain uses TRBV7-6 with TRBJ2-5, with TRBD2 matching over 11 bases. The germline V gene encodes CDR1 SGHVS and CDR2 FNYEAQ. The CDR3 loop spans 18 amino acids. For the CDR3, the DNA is TGTGCTAGCAGCTTAGAGATCGGGACTAGCGGAGATCAAGAGACCCAGTACTTC. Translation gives CASSLEIGTSGDQETQYF.

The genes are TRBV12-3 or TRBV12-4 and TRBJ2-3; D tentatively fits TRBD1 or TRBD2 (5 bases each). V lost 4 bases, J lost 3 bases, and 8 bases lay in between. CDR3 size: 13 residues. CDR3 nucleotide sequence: TGTGCCAGCAGTTGGGACCGAACAGATACGCAGTATTTT. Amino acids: CASSWDRTDTQYF.

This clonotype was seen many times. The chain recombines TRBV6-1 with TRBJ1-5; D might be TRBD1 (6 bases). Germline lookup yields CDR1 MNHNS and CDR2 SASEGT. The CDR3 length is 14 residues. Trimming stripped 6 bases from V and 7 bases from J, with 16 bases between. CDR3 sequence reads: CASRRGARIQPQHF. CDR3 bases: TGTGCCAGCAGACGGGGGGCGAGAATACAGCCCCAGCATTTT.

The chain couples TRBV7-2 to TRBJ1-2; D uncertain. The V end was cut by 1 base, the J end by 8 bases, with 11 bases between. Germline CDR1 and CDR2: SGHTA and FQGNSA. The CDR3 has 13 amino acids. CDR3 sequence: CASSLDSREGYTF. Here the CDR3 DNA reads TGTGCCAGCAGCTTAGATTCCCGGGAAGGCTACACCTTC. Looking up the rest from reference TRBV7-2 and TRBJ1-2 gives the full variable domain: GAGVSQSPSNKVTEKGKDVELRCDPISGHTALYWYRQSLGQGLEFLIYFQGNSAPDKSGLPSDRFSAERTGGSVSTLTIQRTQQEDSAVYLCASSLDSREGYTFGSGTRLTVV.